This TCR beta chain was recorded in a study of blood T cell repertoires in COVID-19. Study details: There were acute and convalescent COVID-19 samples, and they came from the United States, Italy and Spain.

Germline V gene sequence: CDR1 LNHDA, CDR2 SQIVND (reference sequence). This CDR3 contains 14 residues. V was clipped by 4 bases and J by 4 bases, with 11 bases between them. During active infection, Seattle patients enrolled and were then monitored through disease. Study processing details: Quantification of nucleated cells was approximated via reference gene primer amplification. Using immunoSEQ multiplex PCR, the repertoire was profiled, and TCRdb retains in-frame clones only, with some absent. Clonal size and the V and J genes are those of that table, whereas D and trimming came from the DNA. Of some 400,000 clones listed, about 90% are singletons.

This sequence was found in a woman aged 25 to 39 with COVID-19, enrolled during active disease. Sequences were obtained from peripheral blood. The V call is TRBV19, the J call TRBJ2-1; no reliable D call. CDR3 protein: CASSTHSSYNEQFF. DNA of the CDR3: TGTGCCAGTAGTACCCACAGTTCGTACAATGAGCAGTTCTTC. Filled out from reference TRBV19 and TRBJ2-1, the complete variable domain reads DGGITQSPKYLFRKEGQNVTLSCEQNLNHDAMYWYRQDPGQGLRLIYYSQIVNDFQKGDIAEGYSVSREKKESFPLTVTSAQKNPTAFYLCASSTHSSYNEQFFGPGTRLTVL.